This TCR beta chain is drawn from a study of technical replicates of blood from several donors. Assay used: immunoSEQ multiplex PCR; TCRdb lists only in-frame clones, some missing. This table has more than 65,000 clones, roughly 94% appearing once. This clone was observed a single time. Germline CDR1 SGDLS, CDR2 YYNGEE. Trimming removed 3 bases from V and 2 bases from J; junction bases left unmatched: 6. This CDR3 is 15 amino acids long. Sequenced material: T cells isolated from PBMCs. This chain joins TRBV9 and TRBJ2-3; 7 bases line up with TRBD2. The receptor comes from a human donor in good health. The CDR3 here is CASSASGLLTDTQYF. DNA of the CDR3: TGTGCCAGCAGCGCGTCGGGACTACTCACAGATACGCAGTATTTT.